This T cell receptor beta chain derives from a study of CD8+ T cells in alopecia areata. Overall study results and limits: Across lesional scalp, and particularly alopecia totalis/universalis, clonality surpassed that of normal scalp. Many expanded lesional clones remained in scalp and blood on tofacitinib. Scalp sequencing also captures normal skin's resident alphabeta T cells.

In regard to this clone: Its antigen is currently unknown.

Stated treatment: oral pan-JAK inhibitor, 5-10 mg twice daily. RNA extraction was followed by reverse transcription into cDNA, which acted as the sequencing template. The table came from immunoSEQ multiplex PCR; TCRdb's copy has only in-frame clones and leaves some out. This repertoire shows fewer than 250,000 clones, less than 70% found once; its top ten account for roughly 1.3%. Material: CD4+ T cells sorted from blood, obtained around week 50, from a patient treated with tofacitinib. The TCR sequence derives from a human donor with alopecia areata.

CDR3 amino acids: CACGLKAGELFF. The CDR3 DNA is TGTGCCTGCGGACTCAAAGCAGGGGAGCTGTTTTTT. The V and J genes are TRBV30 and TRBJ2-2; TRBD2 is a possible D gene (5 bases). CDR3 length equals 12 residues. V lost 6 bases and J 8 bases, leaving 13 bases between the germline ends. The V gene's germline CDR1 is GTSNPN and CDR2 SVGIG (reference sequence).